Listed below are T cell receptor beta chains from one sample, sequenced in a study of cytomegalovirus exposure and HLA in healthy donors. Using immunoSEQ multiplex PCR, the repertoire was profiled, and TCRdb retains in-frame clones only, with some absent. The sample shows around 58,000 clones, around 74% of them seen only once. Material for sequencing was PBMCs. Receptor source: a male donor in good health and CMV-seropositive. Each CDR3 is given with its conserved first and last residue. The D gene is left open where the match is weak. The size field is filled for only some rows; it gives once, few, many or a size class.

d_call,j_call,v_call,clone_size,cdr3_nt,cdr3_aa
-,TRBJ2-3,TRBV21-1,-,TGTGCCAGCAATGGGGGGACAGCACGCACAGATACGCAGTATTTT,CASNGGTARTDTQYF
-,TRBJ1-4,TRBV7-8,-,TGTGCCAGCAGCGCGGGGGGGTTGGCTGAAAAACTGTTTTTT,CASSAGGLAEKLFF
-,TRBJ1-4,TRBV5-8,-,TGTGCCAGCAGCTTGGGCTCAGGGTCAAATGAAAAACTGTTTTTT,CASSLGSGSNEKLFF
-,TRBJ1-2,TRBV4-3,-,TGCGCCAGCAGCCGAACGAGCGGAGGGGCAGGGAGCTACACCTTC,CASSRTSGGAGSYTF
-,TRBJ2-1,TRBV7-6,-,TGTGCCAGCAGTCCACGGACTGACGGATGGAATGAGCAGTTCTTC,CASSPRTDGWNEQFF
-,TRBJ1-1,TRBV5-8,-,TGTGCCAGCAGCTTGGAGGAGGGTTACACTGAAGCTTTCTTT,CASSLEEGYTEAFF
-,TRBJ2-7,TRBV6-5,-,TGTGCCAGCAGTTACTCTTCGGGTTTCCTTAGGGGCGAGCAGTACTTC,CASSYSSGFLRGEQYF
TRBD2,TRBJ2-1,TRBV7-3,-,TGTGCCAGCAGCTCTAGCGGGGGGGCCAATGAGCAGTTCTTC,CASSSSGGANEQFF
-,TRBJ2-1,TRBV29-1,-,TGCAGCGTTGAGGCTGAGGGAGATGAGCAGTTCTTC,CSVEAEGDEQFF
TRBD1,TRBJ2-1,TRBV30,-,TGTGCCTGGGAGGGGGCGGTATACGATGAGCAGTTCTTC,CAWEGAVYDEQFF
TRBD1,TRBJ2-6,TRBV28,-,TGTGCCAGCAGTCCGGACAGGCTCCGTACCACTTTC,CASSPDRLRTTF
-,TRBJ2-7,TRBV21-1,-,TGTGCCAGCAGCACTCCTCCCTCTCGACAGGGCGACTACGAGCAGTACTTC,CASSTPPSRQGDYEQYF
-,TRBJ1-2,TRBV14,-,TGTGCCAGCAGCCTTTCTACCGGGAATTATGGCTACACCTTC,CASSLSTGNYGYTF
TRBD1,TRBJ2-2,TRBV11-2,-,TGTGCCAGCAGCTTAGGGGTTGGGACAGGGAGGTACACCGGGGAGCTGTTTTTT,CASSLGVGTGRYTGELFF
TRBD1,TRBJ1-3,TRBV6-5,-,TGTGCCAGCAGCACGGGACAGGGGGTTGGAAACACCATATATTTT,CASSTGQGVGNTIYF
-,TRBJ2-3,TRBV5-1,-,TGCGCCAGCAGCGTGAGGGGGGTTGGACTAGTTTCAGGTAATACGCAGTATTTT,CASSVRGVGLVSGNTQYF
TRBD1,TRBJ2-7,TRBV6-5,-,TGTGCCAGCAGTTACTCAGGGACAGGCCCCGAGCAGTACTTC,CASSYSGTGPEQYF
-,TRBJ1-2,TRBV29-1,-,TGCAGCGTTGTCCATTCCTATGGCTACACCTTC,CSVVHSYGYTF
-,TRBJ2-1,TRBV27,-,TGTGCCAGCAGTTGGGGAGGCTCCTACAATGAGCAGTTCTTC,CASSWGGSYNEQFF
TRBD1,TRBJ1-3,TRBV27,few,TGTGCCAGCAGTCCGACAGGGGCAGGAAACACCATATATTTT,CASSPTGAGNTIYF
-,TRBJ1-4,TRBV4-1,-,TGCGCCAGCAGCGTCATTGTAGGGGCAGAAGGTGAAAAACTGTTTTTT,CASSVIVGAEGEKLFF
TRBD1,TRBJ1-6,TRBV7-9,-,TGTGCCAGCAGCCCTATGGGACAGCATTCACCCCTCCACTTT,CASSPMGQHSPLHF
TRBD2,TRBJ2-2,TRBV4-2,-,TGTGCCAGCAGCCAAGAACGGGGGGGACTCGGGGAGCTGTTTTTT,CASSQERGGLGELFF
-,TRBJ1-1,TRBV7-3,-,TGTGCCAGCAGCTTAACGTCCGGGAGTCAAGGCACTGAAGCTTTCTTT,CASSLTSGSQGTEAFF
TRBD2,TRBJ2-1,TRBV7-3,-,TGTGCCAGCAGCCCGAGGGGACTAGCGGGAATATACAATGAGCAGTTCTTC,CASSPRGLAGIYNEQFF
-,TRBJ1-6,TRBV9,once,TGTGCCAGCAGCTCCTCAGGGTTCAGCTCCTATAATTCACCCCTCCACTTT,CASSSSGFSSYNSPLHF
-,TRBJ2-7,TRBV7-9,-,TGTGCCAGCAGCTTAGTTACGGGCGCGGGGCAGTACTTC,CASSLVTGAGQYF
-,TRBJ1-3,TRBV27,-,TGTGCCAGCAGTAATACAGGAGCTTCTGGAAACACCATATATTTT,CASSNTGASGNTIYF
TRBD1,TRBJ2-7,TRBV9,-,TGTGCCAGCAGCGAGGGCCCCGGGACAGGGCCTTACGAGCAGTACTTC,CASSEGPGTGPYEQYF
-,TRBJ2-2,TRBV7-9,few,TGTGCCAGCACACAGGCACAGAACACCGGGGAGCTGTTTTTT,CASTQAQNTGELFF
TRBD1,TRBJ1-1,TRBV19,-,TGTGCCAGTAGTCGTAGACGGGACAGGATTAACACTGAAGCTTTCTTT,CASSRRRDRINTEAFF
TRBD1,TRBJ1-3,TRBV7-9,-,TGTGCCAGCAGCCCGACAGGGACGGGAAGCACCATATATTTT,CASSPTGTGSTIYF
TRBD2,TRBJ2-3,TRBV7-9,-,TGTGCCAGCACCCCGTCCCCTCTAGCCCGGGGGGGGCCGACAGATACGCAGTATTTT,CASTPSPLARGGPTDTQYF
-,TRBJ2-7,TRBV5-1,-,TGCGCCAGCAGCTATAATTCGGAGGTAGAGGAGCAGTACTTC,CASSYNSEVEEQYF
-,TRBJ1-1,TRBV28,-,TGTGCCAGCCCTCCCCCCCTAGTCCCGAACACTGAAGCTTTCTTT,CASPPPLVPNTEAFF
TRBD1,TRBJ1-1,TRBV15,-,TGTGCCACCAGCGGCGGACAGGGACGTAGGAGCACTGAAGCTTTCTTT,CATSGGQGRRSTEAFF
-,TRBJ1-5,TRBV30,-,TGTGCCTGGAGTGTAAATCATAGCAATCAGCCCCAGCATTTT,CAWSVNHSNQPQHF
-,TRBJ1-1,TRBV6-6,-,TGTGCCAGCAGTTCCGAGAGAGCTTTCTTT,CASSSERAFF
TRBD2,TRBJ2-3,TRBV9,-,TGTGCCAGCGGACTAGGGGAGGATACGCAGTATTTT,CASGLGEDTQYF
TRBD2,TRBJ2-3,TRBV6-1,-,TGTGCCACCCAAGCGGGGGACCCCCCCCCAGATACGCAGTATTTT,CATQAGDPPPDTQYF
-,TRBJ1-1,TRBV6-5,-,TGTGCCAGCAGGAACAGACAGGTTGGGGGCACTGAAGCTTTCTTT,CASRNRQVGGTEAFF
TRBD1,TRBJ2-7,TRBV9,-,TGTGCCAGCAGCCCATGGACAGGGCCCCCCTACGAGCAGTACTTC,CASSPWTGPPYEQYF
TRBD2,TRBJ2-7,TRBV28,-,TGTGCCAGCAGTGCCGGGGGGGGGCCTAGCTACGAGCAGTACTTC,CASSAGGGPSYEQYF
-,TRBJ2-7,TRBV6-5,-,TGTGCCAGCAGTTACCAAGGACTCTCCCTATACGAGCAGTACTTC,CASSYQGLSLYEQYF
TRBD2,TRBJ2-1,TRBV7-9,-,TGTGCCAGCAGCGCCGCCGGAGCGGGGGACAATGAGCAGTTCTTC,CASSAAGAGDNEQFF
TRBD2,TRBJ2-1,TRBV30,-,TGTGCCTGGAGCCCCCTCCGGGACGGGAGGGGAGGTGAGCAGTTCTTC,CAWSPLRDGRGGEQFF
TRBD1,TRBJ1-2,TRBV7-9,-,TGTGCCAGCAGCCCCCGGGACAGGGGGCCTGGCTACACCTTC,CASSPRDRGPGYTF
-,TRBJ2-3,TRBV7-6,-,TGTGCCAGCAGCTTAGACAGTCCAGATACGCAGTATTTT,CASSLDSPDTQYF
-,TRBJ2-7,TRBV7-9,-,TGTGCCAGCAGCCTACGGTCGGGGTACACCTACGAGCAGTACTTC,CASSLRSGYTYEQYF
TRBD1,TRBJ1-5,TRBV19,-,TGTGCCAGTAAGGAAGGGACAGGGGACCAGCCCCAGCATTTT,CASKEGTGDQPQHF
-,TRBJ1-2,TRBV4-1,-,TGCGCCAGCAGCCAAGACGACGTATATTGGATGCAGGGATATAACTATGGCTACACCTTC,CASSQDDVYWMQGYNYGYTF
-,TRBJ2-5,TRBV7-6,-,TGTGCCAGCAGCCGTGACAGAACTCAAGGGACCCAGTACTTC,CASSRDRTQGTQYF
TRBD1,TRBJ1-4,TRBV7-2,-,TGTGCCAGCAGCTTATCCCGGGCAGGGACAGGTGAAAAACTGTTTTTT,CASSLSRAGTGEKLFF
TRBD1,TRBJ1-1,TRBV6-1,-,TGTGCCAGCAGTTCTCAACCGGGACAGCCCCAAGCTTTCTTT,CASSSQPGQPQAFF
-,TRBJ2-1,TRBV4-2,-,TGTGCCAGCAGCCAAAGATGGGGGCTCCCGGGTAAGGATGAGCAGTTCTTC,CASSQRWGLPGKDEQFF
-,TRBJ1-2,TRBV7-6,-,TGTGCCAGCAGCCCGTACGCCGGGGAGCGTGGCTACACCTTC,CASSPYAGERGYTF
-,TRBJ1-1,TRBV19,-,TGTGCCAGTAGTATTGGGCAGGCGAACACTGAAGCTTTCTTT,CASSIGQANTEAFF
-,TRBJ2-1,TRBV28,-,TGTGCCAGCACCGACACCTACAATGAGCAGTTCTTC,CASTDTYNEQFF
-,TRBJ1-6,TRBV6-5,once,TGTGCCAGCAGTTACTACCCGGGGGGGAATAATTCACCCCTCCACTTT,CASSYYPGGNNSPLHF
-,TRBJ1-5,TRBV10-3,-,TGTGCCATCAGTGAAAGGGGGGGAGGGCATCAGCCCCAGCATTTT,CAISERGGGHQPQHF